This T cell receptor beta chain appears in the sequencing data of a study of shared clonotypes between healthy human individuals. Background on the study: Used for every donor were three CD4 naive, three CD4 memory, two CD8 naive and one CD8 memory plate.

Germline CDR1 is MDHEN and CDR2 is SYDVKM. Trimming removed 1 base from V and 2 bases from J, with 12 bases in between. CDR3 size: 16 residues. Profiling relied on immunoSEQ multiplex PCR, and the TCRdb table lists in-frame clones only, not all of them. Counted here are some 2.4 million clones, over 85% occurring once; the ten biggest clones make up about 0.34%. In the CD4+ fraction, cells were divided into CD45RA+ naive and CD45RA-negative memory subsets. V is TRBV28 and J is TRBJ1-5; TRBD1 is a possible D gene (5 bases). The TCR was taken from a man between 18 and 35 years old in good health. Some clones in this sample may be carry-over from other donors' samples. Sequenced: naive CD4+ T cells from PBMCs. Described subset: CD45RA+ positively selected. For the CDR3, the DNA is TGTGCCAGCAGTTTATTGGCAAGGGGTGGCAATCAGCCCCAGCATTTT. Encoded protein: CASSLLARGGNQPQHF. Filled out from reference TRBV28 and TRBJ1-5, the complete variable domain reads DVKVTQSSRYLVKRTGEKVFLECVQDMDHENMFWYRQDPGLGLRLIYFSYDVKMKEKGDIPEGYSVSREKKERFSLILESASTNQTSMYLCASSLLARGGNQPQHFGDGTRLSIL.